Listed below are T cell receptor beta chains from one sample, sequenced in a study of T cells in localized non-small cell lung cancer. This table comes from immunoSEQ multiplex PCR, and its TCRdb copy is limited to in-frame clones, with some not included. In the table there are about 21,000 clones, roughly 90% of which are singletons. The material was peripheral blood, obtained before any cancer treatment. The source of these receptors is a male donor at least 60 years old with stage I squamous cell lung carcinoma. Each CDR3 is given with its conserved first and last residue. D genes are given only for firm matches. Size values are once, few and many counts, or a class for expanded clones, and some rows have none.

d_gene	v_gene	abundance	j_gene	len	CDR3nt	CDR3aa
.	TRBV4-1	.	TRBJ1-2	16	TGCGCCAGCAGCCAAGAACCCGAGGCCGCGTACTATGGCTACACCTTC	CASSQEPEAAYYGYTF
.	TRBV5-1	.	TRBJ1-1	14	TGCGCCAGCAGCATAGACCGTGCGAACACTGAAGCTTTCTTT	CASSIDRANTEAFF
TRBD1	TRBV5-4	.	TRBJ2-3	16	TGTGCCAGCAGCGCGGACAGGGTGCAAAGCACAGATACGCAGTATTTT	CASSADRVQSTDTQYF
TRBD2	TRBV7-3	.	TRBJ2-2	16	TGTGCCAGCAGCTATCAAGCGGGGGCGAACACCGGGGAGCTGTTTTTT	CASSYQAGANTGELFF
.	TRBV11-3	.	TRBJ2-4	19	TGTGCCAGCAGCCGGGCTGAGAGGGACGGCCGTCTGGCCAAAAACATTCAGTACTTC	CASSRAERDGRLAKNIQYF
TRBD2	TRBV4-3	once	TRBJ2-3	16	TGCGCCAGCAGCCAAGACGGGGGGGCCTATACAGATACGCAGTATTTT	CASSQDGGAYTDTQYF
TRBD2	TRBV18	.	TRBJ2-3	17	TGTGCCAGCTCACCACGTGCAAGCGGGGGGGCCGCAGATACGCAGTATTTT	CASSPRASGGAADTQYF
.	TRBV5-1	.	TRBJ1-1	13	TGCGCCAGCAGCTCCGGAGGGGGGCGGGAAGCTTTCTTT	CASSSGGGREAFF
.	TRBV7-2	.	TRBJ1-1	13	TGTGCCAGCAGCTTCCGGGCCAACGCTGAAGCTTTCTTT	CASSFRANAEAFF
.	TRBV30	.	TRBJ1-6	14	TGTGCCTGGGGGAACAGGGTAACGAATTCACCCCTCCACTTT	CAWGNRVTNSPLHF
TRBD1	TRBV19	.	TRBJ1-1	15	TGTGCCAGTAGTCCGTCGGACAGGGCCGTTACTGAAGCTTTCTTT	CASSPSDRAVTEAFF
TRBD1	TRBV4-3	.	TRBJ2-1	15	TGCGCCAGCAGCCGACCCGGGACAGGTGGCAATGAGCAGTTCTTC	CASSRPGTGGNEQFF
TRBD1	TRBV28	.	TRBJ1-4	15	TGTGCCAGCAGTTCACCCGGGACAGGGGATGAAAAACTGTTTTTT	CASSSPGTGDEKLFF
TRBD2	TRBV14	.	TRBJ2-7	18	TGTGCCAGCAGCCAAGATGAGACTAGCGGGGGCCTTTCCTACGAGCAGTACTTC	CASSQDETSGGLSYEQYF
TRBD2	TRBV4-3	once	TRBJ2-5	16	TGCGCCAGCAGCCAAGATCCCCCCGGGGGGCAAGAGACCCAGTACTTC	CASSQDPPGGQETQYF
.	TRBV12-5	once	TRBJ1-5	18	TGTGCTAGTGGTTTGCTACAAGTAACAGCGCGGGGCAATCAGCCCCAGCATTTT	CASGLLQVTARGNQPQHF
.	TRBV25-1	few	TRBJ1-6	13	TGTGCCAGCAGTGCGCGAGGAAATTCACCCCTCCACTTT	CASSARGNSPLHF
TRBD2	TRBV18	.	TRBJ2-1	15	TGTGCCAGCTCACCGTCGTACGGGGGGGGCAATGAGCAGTTCTTC	CASSPSYGGGNEQFF
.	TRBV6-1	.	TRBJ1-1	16	TGTGCCAGCAGTGAAAGCGCGGGGGGCATGGACACTGAAGCTTTCTTT	CASSESAGGMDTEAFF
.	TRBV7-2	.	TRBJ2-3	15	TGTGCCAGCAGCTCGCAATCCTCTAGCACAGATACGCAGTATTTT	CASSSQSSSTDTQYF
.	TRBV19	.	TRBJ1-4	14	TGTGCCAGTAACCTCGGGACCCTCGATGAAAAACTGTTTTTT	CASNLGTLDEKLFF